This T cell receptor (beta chain) was sequenced during a study of blood T cell repertoires in COVID-19. Authors' processing steps: Amplification with reference gene primers provided the estimates of nucleated cell counts. The repertoire was sequenced with immunoSEQ multiplex PCR; TCRdb's copy has only in-frame clones and lacks some. V and J calls and clone size are as listed in that table; D and trimming were resolved from the DNA. The sample consists of 150,000 to 200,000 clones, 82% of them appearing once. The CDR3 sequence is 13 residues long. Trimming cost V 7 bases and J 4 bases; bases outside gene matches: 6. CDR1 and CDR2 from the germline V gene are GTSNPN and SVGIG (reference sequence).

The sequence came from a woman aged 55-70 years with COVID-19, enrolled during active disease. The V and J genes are TRBV30 and TRBJ2-1, with 8 bases identical to TRBD2. What was sequenced was peripheral blood. CDR3 bases: TGTGCCTCAGCGGGGGAGGGGTACAATGAGCAGTTCTTC. Amino acids: CASAGEGYNEQFF.